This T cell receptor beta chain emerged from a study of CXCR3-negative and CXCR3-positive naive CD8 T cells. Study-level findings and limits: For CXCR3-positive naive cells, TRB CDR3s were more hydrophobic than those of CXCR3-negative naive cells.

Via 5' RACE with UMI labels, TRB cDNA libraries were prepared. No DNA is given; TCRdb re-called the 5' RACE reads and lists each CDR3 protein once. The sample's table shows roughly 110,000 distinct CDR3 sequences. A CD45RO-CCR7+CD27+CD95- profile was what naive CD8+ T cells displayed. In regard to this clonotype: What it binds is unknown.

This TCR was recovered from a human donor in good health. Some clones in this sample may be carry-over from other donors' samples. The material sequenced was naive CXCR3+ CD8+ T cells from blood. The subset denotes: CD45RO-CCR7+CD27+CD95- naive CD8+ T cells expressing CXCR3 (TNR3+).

This CDR3 is CASSSQGTDEQFF. This sequence joins TRBV7-3 and TRBJ2-1. The CDR3 totals 13 residues. The germline V gene encodes CDR1 SGHTA and CDR2 FQGTGA.